The clone carrying this T cell receptor (beta chain) was observed a few times. Its matching antigen is unknown. This CDR3 comprises 13 residues. The germline CDR1 and CDR2 sequences are SGHTA and FQGNSA. V trimming: 0 bases; J trimming: 6 bases; junction bases outside the gene matches: 2. These data are taken from a study of CD8+ T cells in alopecia areata. The overall study: Tofacitinib administration to treated patients was oral, at 5 to 10 mg twice daily. Whole-study findings and limits: There were also resident alphabeta T cells of normal skin sequenced in scalp samples. Given one nonresponder, whether baseline CD8+ expansion relates to response remains uncertain.

cDNA prepared by RNA extraction and subsequent reverse transcription served as the template for sequencing. Clones were read by immunoSEQ multiplex PCR, and TCRdb kept only the in-frame ones, dropping some. The sample holds roughly 250,000 clones, around 64% seen once. Treatment meaning: oral pan-JAK inhibitor, 5-10 mg twice daily. Sequenced here: CD4+ T cells sorted from blood, sampled between weeks 51 and 52, from a patient treated with tofacitinib. The rearrangement joins TRBV7-2 to TRBJ2-7; the match to TRBD1 covers 7 bases. This receptor was obtained from a human donor with alopecia areata. The CDR3: CASSLARQGEQYF. The CDR3 nucleotides are TGTGCCAGCAGCTTAGCCCGACAGGGCGAGCAGTACTTC.